This is a list of T cell receptor beta chains from one sample in a study of blood T cell repertoires in COVID-19. Profiling relied on immunoSEQ multiplex PCR, and the TCRdb table lists in-frame clones only, not all of them. The profile covers 55,000 to 65,000 clones, with 84% appearing a single time and less than 6.5% taken by the ten largest. Input material: peripheral blood. The origin of the receptors is a woman in her fifties or sixties with acute or convalescent COVID-19. CDR3s include the opening cysteine and the closing phenylalanine or tryptophan. D genes are given only for firm matches. Part of the rows lack a size; the others show once, few, many or a class for expanded clones.

clone size,J gene,V gene,D gene,CDR3 protein,CDR3 DNA
.,TRBJ1-2,TRBV29-1,.,CSVGKGEVGYTF,TGCAGCGTTGGTAAAGGGGAGGTTGGCTACACCTTC
.,TRBJ1-1,TRBV5-1,TRBD1,CASSPGQGMVGTEAFF,TGCGCCAGCAGCCCTGGACAGGGAATGGTTGGCACTGAAGCTTTCTTT
.,TRBJ1-5,TRBV2,.,CASGEGRYQPQHF,TGTGCCAGCGGTGAGGGGAGGTATCAGCCCCAGCATTTT
.,TRBJ1-1,TRBV6-1,TRBD1,CATSEYTGVTEAFF,TGTGCCACCAGTGAGTACACAGGGGTTACTGAAGCTTTCTTT
.,TRBJ1-4,TRBV14,TRBD1,CASSNDRGGGNEKLFF,TGTGCCAGCAGCAATGACAGGGGAGGGGGTAATGAAAAACTGTTTTTT
.,TRBJ2-5,TRBV20-1,.,CSATAEETQYF,TGCAGTGCTACTGCTGAGGAGACCCAGTACTTC
.,TRBJ1-1,TRBV6-5,TRBD1,CASSPGTVHTEAFF,TGTGCCAGCAGTCCCGGGACAGTTCACACTGAAGCTTTCTTT
few,TRBJ2-2,TRBV19,TRBD2,CASSLRGGRTGELFF,TGTGCCAGTAGTCTTCGGGGGGGCCGCACCGGGGAGCTGTTTTTT
few,TRBJ1-2,TRBV6-5,TRBD1,CASSKLTGGYGYTF,TGTGCCAGCAGTAAACTCACAGGGGGCTATGGCTACACCTTC
.,TRBJ1-1,TRBV27,TRBD1,CASRIDRVTTEAFF,TGTGCCAGCAGGATAGACAGGGTCACCACTGAAGCTTTCTTT
.,TRBJ2-7,TRBV2,TRBD1,CASSFTGDEQYF,TGTGCCAGCAGCTTTACAGGGGACGAGCAGTACTTC
.,TRBJ2-2,TRBV10-1,.,CASSELRQVGGELFF,TGCGCCAGCAGTGAGCTTCGGCAGGTCGGCGGGGAGCTGTTTTTT
.,TRBJ1-2,TRBV9,.,CASSTAQGYGYTF,TGTGCCAGCAGTACAGCACAGGGTTATGGCTACACCTTC